This note documents a single T cell receptor beta chain sequence. This clone's antigen is unknown. No base quality values were provided; no much bigger clone lies one nucleotide off. The cohort was made up of almost 40 patients with surgically resected non-small-cell lung cancer, each of whom had both a primary tumor specimen and a brain metastasis specimen. The tumor specimens consisted of archival formalin-fixed, paraffin-embedded tissues. This entry belongs to a study of brain metastases from non-small cell lung cancer (dated by TCRdb to 2018 to 2020). In terms of the full investigation: In non-small-cell lung cancer patients, the researchers characterized the immune microenvironment of brain metastases and primary tumors that had been resected as matched pairs.

Including the terminal cysteine and phenylalanine, the CDR3 comprises 15 residues. Left in the record is the CDR3 DNA by itself, 45 bases read in frame from the first base. From the germline V gene (reference sequence), CDR1 is MNHEY and CDR2 is SMNVEV. V loses 3 bases of germline sequence and J loses 7 bases, and the interval between the two ends is 15 bases. Paper-wide results and their limitations: Paired brain metastases and primary tumors largely shared TCR repertoires, although T-cell densities in the metastases were sparse. T-cell clones appeared expanded in approximately 68% of brain metastases relative to the matched primary tumors. T-cell infiltration was lower in brain metastases than in primary tumors (P < 0.001).

Library preparation used the immunoSEQ multiplex PCR assay. Alongside a 770-gene immune expression panel, the team sequenced the T-cell receptor beta chain repertoire. TCRdb mirrors the immuneACCESS table, restricted to in-frame sequences. Some clones are absent from its copies; in checked studies, under half trace to an unresolved V gene, and the reason for the others is unknown. For this sample the table gives fewer than 5,000 clones, of which roughly 90% were detected only once. Clones ranked in the top ten supply over 10% of the sample. Specimen: tissue from a brain metastasis. According to the study, the label for this sample's cell subset or site signals: resected brain metastasis paired with primary lung tumor. This TCR was recovered from a donor at least 40 years old with non-small cell lung cancer. The rearranged chain carries TRBV27 and TRBJ1-4; confidence is insufficient to name the D gene. Here the CDR3 is given as CASSFTTRKGEKLFF. The DNA is TGTGCCAGCAGTTTCACGACACGAAAGGGTGAAAAACTGTTTTTT.